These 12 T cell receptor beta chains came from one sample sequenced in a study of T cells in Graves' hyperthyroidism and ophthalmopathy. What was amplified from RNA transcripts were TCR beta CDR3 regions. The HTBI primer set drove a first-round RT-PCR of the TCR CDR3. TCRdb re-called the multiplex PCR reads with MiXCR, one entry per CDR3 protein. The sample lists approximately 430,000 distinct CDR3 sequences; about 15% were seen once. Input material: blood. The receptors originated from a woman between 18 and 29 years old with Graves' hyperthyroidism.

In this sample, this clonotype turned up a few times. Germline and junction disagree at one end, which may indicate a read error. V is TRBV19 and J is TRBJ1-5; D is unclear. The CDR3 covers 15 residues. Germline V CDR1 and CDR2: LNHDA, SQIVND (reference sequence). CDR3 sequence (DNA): TGTGCCAGTAGAATAGGCCGCTATAGCAATCAGCCCCAGCATTTT. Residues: CASRIGRYSNQPQHF.

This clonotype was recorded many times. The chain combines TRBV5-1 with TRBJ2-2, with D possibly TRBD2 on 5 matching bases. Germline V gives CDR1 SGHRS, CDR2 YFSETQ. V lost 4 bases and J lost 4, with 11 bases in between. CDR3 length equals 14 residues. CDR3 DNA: TGCGCCAGCAGCCGGGGTGGTGCCACCGGGGAGCTGTTTTTT. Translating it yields CASSRGGATGELFF.

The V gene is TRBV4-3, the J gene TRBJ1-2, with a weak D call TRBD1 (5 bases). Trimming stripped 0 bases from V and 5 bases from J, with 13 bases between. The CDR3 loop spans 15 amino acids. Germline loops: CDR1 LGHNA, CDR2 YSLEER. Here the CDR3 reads CASSQDSGGGYGYTF. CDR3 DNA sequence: TGCGCCAGCAGCCAAGACTCGGGGGGAGGGTATGGCTACACCTTC.

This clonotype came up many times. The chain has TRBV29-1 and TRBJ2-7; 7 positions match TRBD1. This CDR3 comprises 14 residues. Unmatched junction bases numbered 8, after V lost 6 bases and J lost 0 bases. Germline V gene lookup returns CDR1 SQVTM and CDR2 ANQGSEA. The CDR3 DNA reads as TGCAGCGTAGTCCGACAGGGTAGCTCCTACGAGCAGTACTTC. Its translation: CSVVRQGSSYEQYF.

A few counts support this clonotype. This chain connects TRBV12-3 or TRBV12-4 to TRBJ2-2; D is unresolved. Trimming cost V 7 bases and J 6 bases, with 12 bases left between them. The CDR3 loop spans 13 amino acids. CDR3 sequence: CASIKALAGELFF. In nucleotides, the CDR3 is TGTGCCAGCATAAAGGCTCTCGCCGGGGAGCTGTTTTTT.

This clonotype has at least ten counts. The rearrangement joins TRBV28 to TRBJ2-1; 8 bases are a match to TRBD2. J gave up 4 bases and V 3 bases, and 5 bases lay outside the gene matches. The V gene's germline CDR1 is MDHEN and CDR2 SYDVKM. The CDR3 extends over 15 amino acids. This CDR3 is CASSFLAGGYNEQFF. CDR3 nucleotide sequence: TGTGCCAGCAGTTTCCTGGCGGGAGGATACAATGAGCAGTTCTTC.

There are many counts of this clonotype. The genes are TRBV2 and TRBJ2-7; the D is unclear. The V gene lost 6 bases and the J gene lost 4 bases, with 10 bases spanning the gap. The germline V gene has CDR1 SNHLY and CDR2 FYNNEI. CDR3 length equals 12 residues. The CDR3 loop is CASSKAGYEQYF. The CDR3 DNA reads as TGTGCCAGCAGCAAAGCAGGATACGAGCAGTACTTC.

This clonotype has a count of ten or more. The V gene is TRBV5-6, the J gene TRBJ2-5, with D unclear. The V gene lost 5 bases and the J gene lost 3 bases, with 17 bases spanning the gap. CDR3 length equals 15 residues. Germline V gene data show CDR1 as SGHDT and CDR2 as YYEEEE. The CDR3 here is CASRDFYATEETQYF. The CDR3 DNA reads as TGTGCCAGCAGGGATTTCTACGCGACCGAAGAGACCCAGTACTTC.

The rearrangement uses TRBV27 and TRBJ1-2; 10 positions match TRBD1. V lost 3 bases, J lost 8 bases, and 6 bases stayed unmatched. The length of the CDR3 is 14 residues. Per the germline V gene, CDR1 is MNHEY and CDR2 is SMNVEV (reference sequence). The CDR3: CASSFRTGGGGYTF. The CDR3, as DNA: TGTGCCAGCAGTTTCCGGACAGGGGGAGGCGGCTACACCTTC.

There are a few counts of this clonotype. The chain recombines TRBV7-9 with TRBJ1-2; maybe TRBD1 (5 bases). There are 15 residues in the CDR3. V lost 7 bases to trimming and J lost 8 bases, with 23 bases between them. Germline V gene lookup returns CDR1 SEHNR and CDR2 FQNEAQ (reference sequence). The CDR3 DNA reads TGTGCCAGCAAAACCGGGACCACTGGGCTCTACGGCTACACCTTC. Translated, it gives CASKTGTTGLYGYTF.

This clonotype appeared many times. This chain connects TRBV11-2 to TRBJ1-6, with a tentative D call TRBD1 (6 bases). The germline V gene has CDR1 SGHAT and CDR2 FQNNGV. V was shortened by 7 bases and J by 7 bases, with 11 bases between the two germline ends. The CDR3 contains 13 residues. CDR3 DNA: TGTGCCAGCATCCAGGGGAAAAATTCACCCCTCCACTTT. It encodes CASIQGKNSPLHF.

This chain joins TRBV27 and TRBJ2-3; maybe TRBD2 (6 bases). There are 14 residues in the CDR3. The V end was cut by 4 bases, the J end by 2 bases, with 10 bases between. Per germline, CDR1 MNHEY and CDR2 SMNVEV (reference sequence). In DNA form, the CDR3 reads TGTGCCAGCAGTTCCACTAGCTACACAGATACGCAGTATTTT. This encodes CASSSTSYTDTQYF.